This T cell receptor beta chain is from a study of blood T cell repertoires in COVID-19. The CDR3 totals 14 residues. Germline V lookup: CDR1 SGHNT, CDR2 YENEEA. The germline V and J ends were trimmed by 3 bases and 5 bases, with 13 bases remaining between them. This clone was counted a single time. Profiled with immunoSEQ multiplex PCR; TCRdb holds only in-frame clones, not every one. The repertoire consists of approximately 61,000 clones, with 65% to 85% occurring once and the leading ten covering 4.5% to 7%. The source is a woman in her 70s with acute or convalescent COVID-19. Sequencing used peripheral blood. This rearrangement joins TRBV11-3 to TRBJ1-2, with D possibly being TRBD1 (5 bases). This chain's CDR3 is CASSLQDGGYGYTF. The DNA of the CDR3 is TGTGCCAGCAGCTTGCAGGACGGGGGATATGGCTACACCTTC.